These 24 T cell receptor beta chains came from one sample sequenced in a study of spatial heterogeneity in lung cancer. Study results and limitations: How many expanded intratumoral alpha and beta TCRs were present tracked the tumor mutation count, which was a count of nonsynonymous mutations.

TCRdb reprocessed the 5' RACE reads via MiXCR and lists one record per CDR3 protein. Here the sample spans nearly 25,000 distinct CDR3 sequences, roughly 8.6% being singletons. What these receptors recognize is not known. Documented time point: sample taken at primary tumor resection. Specimen: lung tumor tissue, collected at surgery. Source of these receptors: a male donor with early-stage non-small cell lung cancer.

By share of the sample, this clonotype is medium-sized. The chain couples TRBV11-3 to TRBJ2-1, with 10 bases fitting TRBD2. Germline CDR1 and CDR2: SGHNT and YENEEA. V was clipped by 1 base and J by 8 bases; unmatched bases: 5. The CDR3 has 15 residues. DNA for the CDR3: TGTGCCAGCAGCTTAGGGCTAGCGGGAGACTATGAGCAGTTCTTC. Its protein product is CASSLGLAGDYEQFF.

The V gene is TRBV6-1, the J gene TRBJ1-5, with 7 bases that match TRBD1. The CDR3 consists of 22 residues. Trimming at V came to 6 bases and at J to 1 base, leaving 27 bases not matched to a gene. Germline loops: CDR1 MNHNS, CDR2 SASEGT. CDR3 sequence (DNA): TGTGCCAGCAGACCCATCCGACTTACAGCACCAGGGGGGCATAAAAGCAATCAGCCCCAGCATTTT. Protein: CASRPIRLTAPGGHKSNQPQHF.

In this sample, this clonotype turned up many times. V is TRBV11-1 and J is TRBJ2-7; D is possibly TRBD1 or TRBD2 (6 bases each). Trimming left V 2 bases short and J 4 bases short, with 12 bases between. Germline lookup yields CDR1 SGHAT and CDR2 FQDESV (reference sequence). The CDR3 runs to 14 residues. The CDR3 loop is CASSLTTGRYEQYF. In DNA form, the CDR3 reads TGTGCCAGCAGCTTAACTACAGGGAGGTACGAGCAGTACTTC.

V usage is TRBV29-1 and J usage is TRBJ2-5; 11 nucleotides agree with TRBD1. CDR1 and CDR2 (germline): SQVTM, ANQGSEA. J lost 4 bases, V lost 7 bases, and 2 bases had no gene match. The CDR3 runs to 12 residues. DNA for the CDR3: TGCAGCGGGGACAGGGGGGGAGAGACCCAGTACTTC. Translation: CSGDRGGETQYF.

This clonotype was counted many times. The chain combines TRBV3-1 with TRBJ1-2; 7 bases agree with TRBD1. Unmatched junction bases numbered 4, after V lost 0 bases and J lost 9 bases. CDR1 LGHDT and CDR2 YNNKEL come from the germline V gene (reference sequence). This CDR3 is built from 13 residues. The CDR3 reads CASSQEGGGSYTF. CDR3 nucleotide sequence: TGTGCCAGCAGCCAAGAAGGGGGCGGTAGCTACACCTTC.

This clonotype was recorded many times. Here the CDR3 reads CSASVTGAPTQYF. The CDR3, as DNA: TGCAGTGCTTCGGTGACAGGGGCGCCTACGCAGTATTTT. The chain employs TRBV20-1 and TRBJ2-3; 8 bases are a match to TRBD1. The CDR3 runs to 13 residues. Germline V gives CDR1 DFQATT, CDR2 SNEGSKA (reference sequence). The V and J ends lost 5 bases and 8 bases, in that order; junction bases with no gene match: 9.

This clonotype has a count of ten or more. The chain links TRBV7-2 to TRBJ2-1; D not certain. Germline CDR1 SGHTA, CDR2 FQGNSA. The CDR3 runs to 12 residues. With 3 bases removed from V and 9 bases from J, the gap between germline ends came to 9 bases. In DNA form, the CDR3 reads TGTGCCAGCAGCTTGATTCAGTCTGAGCAGTTCTTC. Translating gives CASSLIQSEQFF.

This clonotype has a count of ten or more. In nucleotides, the CDR3 is TGTGCCAGCAGTTCTCTGGTGGACACTGAAGCTTTCTTT. Its translation: CASSSLVDTEAFF. V usage is TRBV12-3 or TRBV12-4 and J usage is TRBJ1-1; D is ambiguous. This CDR3 contains 13 residues. Trimming removed 4 bases from V and 3 bases from J, with 9 bases in between.

Ten or more counts support this clonotype. The chain uses TRBV2 and TRBJ1-1, with a weak D call TRBD1 (6 bases). The germline CDR1 and CDR2 sequences are SNHLY and FYNNEI. V lost 4 bases and J lost 4, with 10 bases in between. The CDR3 covers 13 residues. The CDR3, as DNA: TGTGCCAGCAGTGTTCCAGGGGCCACTGAAGCTTTCTTT. Translated: CASSVPGATEAFF.

This clonotype appeared many times. The chain combines TRBV14 with TRBJ1-6; the D gene is possibly TRBD1 (5 bases). CDR3 length: 13 amino acids. V was clipped by 1 base and J by 9 bases, with 7 bases between them. CDR1 and CDR2 (germline): SGHDN, FVKESK. The CDR3: CASSQVGGSPLHF. Here the CDR3 DNA reads TGTGCCAGCAGCCAAGTTGGGGGTTCACCCCTCCACTTT.

The sample holds many counts of this clonotype. The J gene is TRBJ1-5, the V gene TRBV20-1; D unresolved. CDR1 and CDR2 (germline): DFQATT, SNEGSKA (reference sequence). The CDR3 has 13 residues. V was pared by 3 bases and J by 0 bases, with 6 bases between. The CDR3 spells CSARPDSNQPQHF. CDR3 DNA sequence: TGCAGTGCTAGGCCGGATAGCAATCAGCCCCAGCATTTT.

This clonotype occurred a few times. This rearrangement joins TRBV5-3 to TRBJ2-3, with 10 bases matching TRBD2. TRBV5-3 is designated an ORF whose function remains uncertain. J gave up 2 bases and V 4 bases, and 7 bases lay outside the gene matches. The CDR3 contains 16 residues. CDR3 protein: CARSPLTSGDTDTQYF. CDR3 nucleotide sequence: TGTGCCAGAAGCCCCCTCACTAGCGGGGACACAGATACGCAGTATTTT.

V is TRBV19 and J is TRBJ2-5, with TRBD2 matching over 8 bases. Per germline, CDR1 LNHDA and CDR2 SQIVND (reference sequence). The J segment lost 3 bases and the V segment lost 9 bases, leaving 6 bases of the junction unmatched. The CDR3 runs 13 residues. This CDR3 reads CASSSGGEETQYF. CDR3 DNA sequence: TGTGCCAGCTCATCCGGGGGGGAAGAGACCCAGTACTTC.

This clonotype was seen many times. The genes are TRBV18 and TRBJ2-5; the D is unclear. Germline lookup yields CDR1 KGHSH and CDR2 LQKENI. The CDR3 contains 12 residues. Deletions cut 4 bases from V and 5 bases from J, with 8 bases between. CDR3 region: CASSHALETQYF. Written as DNA, the CDR3 is TGTGCCAGCTCACATGCTCTCGAGACCCAGTACTTC.

V is TRBV6-1 and J is TRBJ1-6, with 10 bases lining up with TRBD1. CDR1 and CDR2 from the germline V gene are MNHNS and SASEGT. The CDR3 loop spans 14 amino acids. The V gene end was trimmed by 6 bases and the J gene end by 9 bases; junction bases not matched to a gene: 5. CDR3 DNA: TGTGCCAGCAGCTCCGACAGGGGGCTTTCACCCCTCCACTTT. Protein sequence: CASSSDRGLSPLHF.

Many counts were recorded for this clonotype. This chain uses TRBV7-2 with TRBJ1-5; TRBD1 aligns across 9 bases. J lost 6 bases, V lost 5 bases, and 8 bases had no gene match. From germline, CDR1 is SGHTA and CDR2 FQGNSA. This CDR3 has 15 amino acids. DNA of the CDR3: TGTGCCAGCAGCCCAGGGGGACAGGGTGGTCAGCCCCAGCATTTT. This encodes CASSPGGQGGQPQHF.

This rearrangement joins TRBV13 to TRBJ2-7, with D perhaps matching TRBD1 (6 bases). The CDR3 length is 16 residues. V lost 1 base to trimming and J lost 2 bases, with 15 bases between them. Germline CDR1 reads PRHDT; CDR2 reads FYEKMQ (reference sequence). The CDR3 region is CASSLAPGALTYEQYF. Here the CDR3 DNA reads TGTGCCAGCAGCTTAGCCCCAGGGGCATTGACCTACGAGCAGTACTTC. Filled out from reference TRBV13 and TRBJ2-7, the complete variable domain reads AAGVIQSPRHLIKEKRETATLKCYPIPRHDTVYWYQQGPGQDPQFLISFYEKMQSDKGSIPDRFSAQQFSDYHSELNMSSLELGDSALYFCASSLAPGALTYEQYFGPGTRLTVT.

This clonotype was seen only a few times. The V gene is TRBV11-3, the J gene TRBJ2-1; D is tentatively TRBD1 or TRBD2 (5 bases each). V was clipped by 3 bases and J by 6 bases, with 18 bases between them. The germline V gene has CDR1 SGHNT and CDR2 YENEEA. The CDR3 spans 16 residues. The CDR3 DNA reads TGTGCCAGCAGCTTGTCTAGGGGCAGGGAGACCAATGAGCAGTTCTTC. This codes for CASSLSRGRETNEQFF.

This clonotype has more than one count but fewer than ten. This CDR3 reads CASSQLAGGAYNEQFF. The CDR3 DNA sequence: TGTGCCAGCAGCCAGCTAGCGGGGGGAGCCTACAATGAGCAGTTCTTC. The rearrangement joins TRBV3-1 to TRBJ2-1, with TRBD2 matching over 11 bases. J gave up 2 bases and V 3 bases, and 3 bases lay outside the gene matches. CDR1 and CDR2 from the germline V gene are LGHDT and YNNKEL (reference sequence). The CDR3 totals 16 residues.

This clonotype is medium-sized. The J gene is TRBJ2-7, the V gene TRBV14, with TRBD1 identical over 10 bases. V lost 0 bases, J lost 5 bases, and 19 bases stayed unmatched. This CDR3 contains 20 residues. Germline values: CDR1 SGHDN, CDR2 FVKESK. CDR3 DNA: TGTGCCAGCAGCCAAGATACCCCCGCGCATGGGGGACAGGGGTGGGACGAGCAGTACTTC. Encoded protein: CASSQDTPAHGGQGWDEQYF.

This clonotype was seen only a few times. The chain combines TRBV20-1 with TRBJ1-4; D gene unclear. V was cut by 5 bases and J by 1 base, with 8 bases left in between. CDR3 size: 13 residues. In germline, CDR1 is DFQATT, CDR2 SNEGSKA (reference sequence). CDR3 nucleotide sequence: TGCAGTGCTCCAACGTTAACTAATGAAAAACTGTTTTTT. It is translated as CSAPTLTNEKLFF.

The chain uses TRBV12-3 or TRBV12-4 and TRBJ1-2; D may be TRBD1 (6 bases). The V end was cut by 7 bases, the J end by 5 bases, with 14 bases between. CDR3 length: 13 residues. CDR3 sequence reads: CASTSDRNYGYTF. The CDR3 region has the DNA TGTGCCAGCACCTCCGACAGGAATTATGGCTACACCTTC.

The rearrangement joins TRBV6-2 or TRBV6-3 to TRBJ1-5; the D gene is possibly TRBD1 (6 bases). The CDR3 totals 15 residues. Trimming removed 0 bases at V and 5 bases at J, with 11 bases between. CDR1 and CDR2 from the germline V gene are MNHEY and SVGEGT. The CDR3, as DNA: TGTGCCAGCAGTTACTCAGGAGGGGGGGATCAGCCCCAGCATTTT. Residues: CASSYSGGGDQPQHF.

This clonotype was recorded a few times. The chain is built from TRBV20-1 and TRBJ2-7, with 8 nucleotides matching TRBD2. V lost 1 base to trimming and J lost 0 bases; unmatched junction nucleotides: 5. The CDR3 is 15 amino acids. Germline V gene sequence: CDR1 DFQATT, CDR2 SNEGSKA (reference sequence). Written as DNA, the CDR3 is TGCAGTGCTAGAGTACTAGCGGTCAGCTCCTACGAGCAGTACTTC. It is translated as CSARVLAVSSYEQYF.